This is a list of T cell receptor beta chains from one sample in a study of blood T cell repertoires in COVID-19. TCRdb's copy holds only in-frame clones and misses some; the assay was immunoSEQ multiplex PCR. The repertoire holds hundreds of thousands of clones, 80% to 90% seen once, with approximately 9% in the top ten. The specimen sequenced was PBMCs or T cells enriched from blood (not recorded which). These receptor sequences come from a man in his forties who had recovered from COVID-19. Both conserved end residues are part of each CDR3. The D gene is left open where the match is weak. For some rows the clone size is stated as once, few or many, or as a class when expanded; others skip it.

clone size	V gene	J gene	D gene	CDR3 protein	CDR3 DNA
.	TRBV25-1	TRBJ2-1	.	CASSDFQGRERGNEQFF	TGTGCCAGCAGTGACTTCCAGGGGAGGGAACGGGGCAATGAGCAGTTCTTC
.	TRBV11-2	TRBJ2-5	.	CASSPPLAQETQYF	TGTGCCAGCAGCCCTCCGCTGGCCCAAGAGACCCAGTACTTC
.	TRBV6-5	TRBJ2-7	TRBD2	CASSYGPSGSDEQYF	TGTGCCAGCAGTTACGGGCCTAGCGGGAGCGACGAGCAGTACTTC
.	TRBV27	TRBJ1-3	.	CASSLTGTAGNTIYF	TGTGCCAGCAGTTTAACAGGGACGGCTGGAAACACCATATATTTT
.	TRBV27	TRBJ2-1	TRBD2	CASTGLAGGYEQFF	TGTGCCAGCACCGGACTAGCGGGAGGCTATGAGCAGTTCTTC
.	TRBV7-9	TRBJ2-7	.	CASSGARDTGYEQYF	TGTGCCAGCAGCGGCGCTAGGGACACCGGCTACGAGCAGTACTTC
.	TRBV2	TRBJ2-7	.	CASSVTGMGEQYF	TGTGCCAGCAGTGTGACAGGAATGGGAGAGCAGTACTTC
once	TRBV6-2/TRBV6-3	TRBJ2-1	.	CASSSSGLAVIQVF	.
.	TRBV7-3	TRBJ2-1	.	CASSLEGGSYNEQFF	TGTGCCAGCAGTCTTGAGGGAGGCTCCTACAATGAGCAGTTCTTC
.	TRBV10-1	TRBJ2-3	.	CASSEEQGPHPDTQYF	TGCGCCAGCAGTGAGGAACAGGGCCCACACCCCGATACGCAGTATTTT
once	TRBV30	TRBJ2-1	.	CASGGQNYNEQFF	TGTGCCTCGGGTGGACAGAACTACAATGAGCAGTTCTTC
.	TRBV7-2	TRBJ2-3	.	CASSSKKQGFLSPDTQYF	TGTGCCAGCAGCTCGAAAAAACAGGGATTCTTAAGTCCAGATACGCAGTATTTT
.	TRBV5-1	TRBJ2-7	TRBD1	CASSQQGDTYEQYF	TGCGCCAGCAGTCAACAGGGGGACACCTACGAGCAGTACTTC
.	TRBV19	TRBJ2-1	TRBD1	CATKGTASYNEQFF	TGTGCCACAAAGGGGACAGCCTCCTACAATGAGCAGTTCTTC
few	TRBV28	TRBJ1-6	.	CATRQNYNSPLHF	TGTGCCACCAGACAAAACTATAATTCACCCCTCCACTTT
once	TRBV15	TRBJ1-2	TRBD1	CATSRSQGDRGLKLYNYGYTF	TGTGCCACCAGCAGGTCACAGGGGGACAGGGGGCTGAAATTATATAACTATGGCTACACCTTC
.	TRBV28	TRBJ1-5	TRBD1	CATHTGDSNQPQHF	TGTGCCACCCATACAGGGGACAGCAATCAGCCCCAGCATTTT
.	TRBV6-5	TRBJ1-1	.	CASTLQGQNTEAFF	TGTGCCAGCACCCTTCAGGGGCAGAACACTGAAGCTTTCTTT
once	TRBV10-3	TRBJ2-1	TRBD2	CATRLAGGYNEQFF	TGTGCCACACGATTAGCGGGGGGTTACAATGAGCAGTTCTTC
once	TRBV12-5	TRBJ2-4	.	CASGLGQIAKNIQYF	TGTGCTAGTGGTTTGGGACAGATAGCCAAAAACATTCAGTACTTC
.	TRBV18	TRBJ2-7	TRBD1	CASSPPLQGAYEQYF	TGTGCCAGCTCACCACCGTTACAGGGGGCCTACGAGCAGTACTTC
.	TRBV5-4	TRBJ2-7	TRBD1	CASSSKRQGASYEQYF	TGTGCCAGCAGCTCAAAAAGACAGGGGGCATCCTACGAGCAGTACTTC
.	TRBV5-6	TRBJ2-7	.	CASSYVAGLYYEQYF	TGTGCCAGCAGCTACGTTGCAGGACTGTACTACGAGCAGTACTTC
.	TRBV5-1	TRBJ1-1	TRBD1	CASSSRQGRNTEAFF	TGCGCCAGCAGCTCACGACAGGGCCGGAACACTGAAGCTTTCTTT
.	TRBV27	TRBJ2-7	TRBD1	CASSLGQGTPYEQYF	TGTGCCAGCAGTTTAGGACAGGGGACTCCCTACGAGCAGTACTTC
.	TRBV23-1	TRBJ2-3	TRBD2	CASSHSGLAGCSGMNTDTQYF	TGCGCCAGCAGTCATTCGGGACTAGCGGGGTGTTCCGGCATGAACACAGATACGCAGTATTTT
.	TRBV19	TRBJ2-5	.	CASSIFGETQYF	TGTGCCAGTAGTATCTTCGGGGAGACCCAGTACTTC
.	TRBV7-9	TRBJ1-4	TRBD1	CASSPGRVWTGDGGEKLFF	TGTGCCAGCAGCCCAGGACGAGTCTGGACAGGGGACGGAGGTGAAAAACTGTTTTTT
once	TRBV20-1	TRBJ2-5	.	CSARTRETQYF	TGCAGTGCTAGGACACGAGAGACCCAGTACTTC
.	TRBV28	TRBJ2-1	TRBD2	CASSFTGLAGWGEQFF	TGTGCCAGCAGTTTCACGGGACTAGCGGGTTGGGGTGAGCAGTTCTTC
.	TRBV7-3	TRBJ2-1	.	CASSPQNRLEHFSYNEQFF	TGTGCCAGCAGCCCCCAAAACCGGCTAGAGCACTTCTCCTACAATGAGCAGTTCTTC
.	TRBV14	TRBJ2-5	.	CASSQERGRQETQYF	TGTGCCAGCAGCCAAGAGAGGGGGAGACAAGAGACCCAGTACTTC
.	TRBV19	TRBJ2-2	.	CASRIQENTGELFF	TGTGCCAGTAGGATACAGGAGAACACCGGGGAGCTGTTTTTT
.	TRBV2	TRBJ2-2	.	CASRDWETGELFF	TGTGCCAGCAGGGACTGGGAAACCGGGGAGCTGTTTTTT
once	TRBV4-1	TRBJ1-6	TRBD1	CASSRERTGESPLHF	TGCGCCAGCAGCCGCGAAAGGACAGGGGAATCACCCCTCCACTTT
.	TRBV4-2	TRBJ2-3	TRBD2	CASSPTSGSTDTQYF	TGTGCCAGCAGCCCGACTAGCGGTTCTACAGATACGCAGTATTTT
.	TRBV5-1	TRBJ1-6	.	CASSSRVGNSPLHF	TGCGCCAGCAGCTCGAGGGTAGGAAATTCACCCCTCCACTTT
.	TRBV3-1/TRBV3-2	TRBJ1-5	.	CASSPYSNQPQHF	TGTGCCAGCAGCCCTTATAGCAATCAGCCCCAGCATTTT
.	TRBV7-8	TRBJ1-6	.	CASSLRAGDSPLHF	TGTGCCAGCAGCTTAAGGGCAGGGGATTCACCCCTCCACTTT
few	TRBV9	TRBJ1-1	.	CASSPGGGSTEAFF	TGTGCCAGCAGCCCCGGGGGGGGGAGCACTGAAGCTTTCTTT
.	TRBV19	TRBJ2-1	TRBD1	CATHGQGYNEQFF	TGTGCCACCCACGGACAGGGTTACAATGAGCAGTTCTTC
.	TRBV3-1/TRBV3-2	TRBJ2-7	TRBD2	CASSQGTSGGLIYEQYF	TGTGCCAGCAGCCAAGGGACTAGCGGGGGACTTATTTACGAGCAGTACTTC
.	TRBV2	TRBJ2-6	TRBD2	CASRYGLAGTSGANVLTF	TGTGCCAGCAGATACGGACTAGCGGGGACCTCTGGGGCCAACGTCCTGACTTTC